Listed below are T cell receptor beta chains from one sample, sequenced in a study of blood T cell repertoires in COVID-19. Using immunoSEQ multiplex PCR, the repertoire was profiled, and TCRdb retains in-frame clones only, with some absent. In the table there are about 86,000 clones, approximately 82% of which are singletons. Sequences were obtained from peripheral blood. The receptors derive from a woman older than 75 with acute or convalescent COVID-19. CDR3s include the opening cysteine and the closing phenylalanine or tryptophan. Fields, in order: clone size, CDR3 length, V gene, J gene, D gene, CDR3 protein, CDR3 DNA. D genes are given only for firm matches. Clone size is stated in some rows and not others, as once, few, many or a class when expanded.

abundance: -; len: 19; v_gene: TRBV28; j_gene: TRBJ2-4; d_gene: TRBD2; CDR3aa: CASSIAPGLAGGPKNIQYF; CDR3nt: TGTGCCAGCAGTATCGCCCCTGGACTAGCGGGAGGGCCCAAAAACATTCAGTACTTC
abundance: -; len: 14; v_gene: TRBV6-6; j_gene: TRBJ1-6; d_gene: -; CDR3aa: CASSYSQGHSPLHF; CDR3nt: TGTGCCAGCAGTTACTCCCAGGGTCATTCACCCCTCCACTTT
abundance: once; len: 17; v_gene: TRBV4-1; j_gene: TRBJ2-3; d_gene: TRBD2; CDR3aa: CASSQEAGTSVTDTQYF; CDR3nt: TGCGCCAGCAGCCAAGAGGCAGGGACTAGCGTCACAGATACGCAGTATTTT
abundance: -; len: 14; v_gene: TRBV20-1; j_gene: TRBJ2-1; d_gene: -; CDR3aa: CSASAASSYNEQFF; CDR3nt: TGCAGTGCTAGTGCAGCGAGCTCCTACAATGAGCAGTTCTTC
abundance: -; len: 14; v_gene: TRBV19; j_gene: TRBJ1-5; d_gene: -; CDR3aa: CASSGDRSAQPQHF; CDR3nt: TGTGCCAGTAGTGGTGACAGGTCAGCTCAGCCCCAGCATTTT
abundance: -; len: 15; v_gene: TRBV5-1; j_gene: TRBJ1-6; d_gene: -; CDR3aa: CASSWGSGVGAPLHF; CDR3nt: TGCGCCAGCAGCTGGGGTAGCGGGGTCGGGGCACCCCTCCACTTT
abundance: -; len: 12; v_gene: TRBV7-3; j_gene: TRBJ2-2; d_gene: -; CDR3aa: CASRSPGEELFF; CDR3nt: TGTGCCAGCAGGTCCCCGGGGGAGGAGCTGTTTTTT
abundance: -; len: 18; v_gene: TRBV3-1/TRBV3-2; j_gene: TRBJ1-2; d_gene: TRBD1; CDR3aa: CASSQVPGQALIRYGYTF; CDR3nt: TGTGCCAGCAGCCAAGTTCCGGGACAGGCCCTCATTCGGTATGGCTACACCTTC
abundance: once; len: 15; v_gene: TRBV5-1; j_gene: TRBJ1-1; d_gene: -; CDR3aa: CASSPVQGKGTEAFF; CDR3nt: TGCGCCAGCAGCCCGGTGCAGGGAAAGGGGACTGAAGCTTTCTTT
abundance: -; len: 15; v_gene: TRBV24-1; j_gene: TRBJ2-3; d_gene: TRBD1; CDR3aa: CATSDTGQITDTQYF; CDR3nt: TGTGCCACCAGTGACACGGGACAGATAACAGATACGCAGTATTTT
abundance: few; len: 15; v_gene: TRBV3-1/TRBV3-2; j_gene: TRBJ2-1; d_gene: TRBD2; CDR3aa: CASSGSGGGRGEQFF; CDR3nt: TGTGCCAGCAGCGGGTCGGGAGGGGGAAGGGGTGAGCAGTTCTTC
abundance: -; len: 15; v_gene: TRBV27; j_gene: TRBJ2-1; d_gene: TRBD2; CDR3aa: CASGARLTGGYEQFF; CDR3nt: TGTGCCAGCGGAGCCCGCTTAACGGGAGGCTATGAGCAGTTCTTC
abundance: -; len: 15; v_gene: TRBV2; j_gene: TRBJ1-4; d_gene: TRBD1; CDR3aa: CASSQRTGGSEKLFF; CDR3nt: TGTGCCAGCAGCCAACGGACAGGGGGGAGTGAAAAACTGTTTTTT
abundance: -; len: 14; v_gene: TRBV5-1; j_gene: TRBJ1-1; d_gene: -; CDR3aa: CASRPQGLNTEAFF; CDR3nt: TGCGCCAGCAGACCACAGGGCCTAAACACTGAAGCTTTCTTT
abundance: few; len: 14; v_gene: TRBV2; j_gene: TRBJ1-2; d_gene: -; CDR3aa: CASSPRTANYGYTF; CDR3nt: TGTGCCAGCAGTCCGAGGACAGCTAACTATGGCTACACCTTC
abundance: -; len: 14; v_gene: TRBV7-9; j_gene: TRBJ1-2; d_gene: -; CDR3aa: CARGEGEANYGYTF; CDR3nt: TGTGCCAGAGGAGAAGGGGAAGCTAACTATGGCTACACCTTC
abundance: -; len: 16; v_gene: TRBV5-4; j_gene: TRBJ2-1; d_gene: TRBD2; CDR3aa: CASSSGLAGVRDEQFF; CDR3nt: TGTGCCAGCAGCTCCGGACTAGCGGGGGTTAGAGATGAGCAGTTCTTC
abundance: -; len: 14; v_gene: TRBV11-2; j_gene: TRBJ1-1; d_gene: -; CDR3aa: CASSVVPGRYEAFF; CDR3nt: TGTGCCAGCAGTGTAGTACCAGGCCGGTACGAAGCTTTCTTT
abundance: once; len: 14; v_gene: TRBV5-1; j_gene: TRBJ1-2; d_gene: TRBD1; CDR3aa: CASSIGTETYGYTF; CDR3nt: TGCGCCAGCAGCATCGGGACAGAGACCTATGGCTACACCTTC
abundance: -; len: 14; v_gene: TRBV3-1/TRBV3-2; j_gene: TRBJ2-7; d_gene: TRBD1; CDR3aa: CASSPRTGPGEQYF; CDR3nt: TGTGCCAGCAGCCCTCGGACAGGACCCGGCGAGCAGTACTTC
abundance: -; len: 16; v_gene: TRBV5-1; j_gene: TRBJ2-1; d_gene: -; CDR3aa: CASSLPQGHIGNEQFF; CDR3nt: TGCGCCAGCAGCTTGCCCCAGGGGCACATTGGGAATGAGCAGTTCTTC
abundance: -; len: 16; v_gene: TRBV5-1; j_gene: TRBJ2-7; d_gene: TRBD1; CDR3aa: CASSLDGQGRSYEQYF; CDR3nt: TGCGCCAGCAGCTTGGACGGACAGGGGCGTTCCTACGAGCAGTACTTC